This TCR beta chain stems from a study of blood T cell repertoires in COVID-19. Study context: Sites across the United States, Italy and Spain contributed samples from acute and convalescent COVID-19. Nucleic acid was either cDNA or gDNA, and it came from T cells, B-cell-depleted T cells, or PBMCs.

The CDR3 loop spans 14 amino acids. Germline V gene lookup returns CDR1 GTSNPN and CDR2 SVGIG (reference sequence). V shed 1 base and J shed 2 bases, with 12 bases lying between them. How the authors handled the data: Amplifying reference gene primers gave estimates of nucleated cell counts. Here immunoSEQ multiplex PCR was the method, and the copy in TCRdb shows in-frame clones only, minus some. From that table come the V and J calls and clone size; the DNA was used to work out D and trimming. Of about 89,000 clones in the sample, 60% to 85% were seen once. This TCR came from a human donor in a cohort sampled during active COVID-19. The V gene is TRBV30, the J gene TRBJ2-7; TRBD2 might be the D (6 bases). Sequencing was performed on peripheral blood. The CDR3 protein is CAWSGFSGPYEQYF. The CDR3 DNA reads as TGTGCCTGGAGTGGGTTTAGCGGACCCTACGAGCAGTACTTC.